What follows is one TCR beta chain and its context. In its sample, this clone was seen once. What antigen it recognizes has not been identified. A read error may produce the germline difference seen at one junction end. Libraries were constructed by the immunoSEQ multiplex PCR assay. A mixture of 60 forward primers for TCR Vbeta segments and 13 reverse primers for TCR Jbeta segments was used in the multiplex PCR. The CDR3 region of rearranged TCR beta genes was amplified from genomic DNA by a multiplex PCR assay. The amplified TCR beta libraries were sequenced on the Illumina HiSeq System as 87-base-pair reads. Concerning the study's data processing: A later analysis counted tens of millions of unique TCR beta chains across the 670 or so repertoires, and about 10 million of these chains were shared by at least two donors. To remove PCR and sequencing errors, raw reads were error-corrected and collapsed into unique sequences using a nearest-neighbor algorithm that merged closely related sequences. Alignment of CDR3 sequences to IMGT reference sequences was used to assign V, D and J gene segments. For a sequence to be retained, a match of at least six nucleotides was required to both a V gene segment and a J gene segment. A rearrangement counted as productive if the CDR3 had no stop codons and remained in frame with V and J, and every other rearrangement counted as non-productive. CDR3 was defined according to IMGT convention as the region running from the second conserved V-encoded cysteine to the conserved J-encoded phenylalanine. In an earlier analysis of approximately 500 of the donors, sequences lacking an unambiguous match to a single V gene segment were excluded. In an earlier analysis of about 590 of the donors, a V segment was called functional when productive rearrangements were above 56.7%, and segregating when the standard deviation between donors exceeded 5%. To diagnose cytomegalovirus status from the catalog of TCR beta chain sequences, a statistical classification framework was built. A later analysis assigned V and J genes by comparing TCR nucleotide sequences with IMGT/GENE-DB human TR gene sequences. In a later analysis, CDR3 sequences and most-parsimonious VDJ recombination scenarios were assigned using the TCRdist pipeline. In a later analysis, each TCR beta chain was defined by its CDR3 amino acid sequence together with its V-gene family, and reads lacking a unique V-gene family were excluded. To address suspected cross-contamination and a sequencing artifact, a later analysis removed a few hundred highly shared, low-generation-probability nucleotide sequences. In a later analysis, a clonal expansion index for each public chain was calculated from normalized within-repertoire ranks of inferred template counts. A later analysis computed generation probabilities with a VDJ recombination model fitted to out-of-frame rearrangements, and checked the results against IGoR. Hypergeometric tests were used in a later analysis to score TCR-TCR, TCR-HLA and TCR-CMV co-occurrence, with a repertoire-size bias correction applied to the TCR pairs. In a later analysis, false discovery rates were estimated by permuting HLA or CMV assignments 20 times. In a later analysis, co-occurring TCRs were grouped with DBSCAN, and TCRdist sequence similarity was added when clustering was performed within HLA-allele-positive subsets. For co-occurrence clustering, repertoires with fewer than 30,000 or more than 120,000 public chains were excluded, along with four to six repertoires with anomalous nucleotide sharing. TCRdb took this table from immuneACCESS and kept in-frame rearrangements with V and J called. Such tables lack part of the clones; where checked against another copy, unresolved V genes explain under half of the gap, and the rest is unexplained. The V and J calls and clone size were taken over from that table, and D and trimming were inferred from the DNA. The sample records fewer than 70,000 clones, roughly four fifths of which are singletons. About 1.5% of the sample comes from the top ten.

The cohort was made up of approximately 670 healthy bone marrow donors. Cohort members were all nominally healthy when sampled, although unrecorded immune exposures were likely present. Of the approximately 700 cohort members, 289 had positive CMV serostatus and 352 had negative CMV serostatus, and CMV serostatus was not recorded for the donor. A peripheral blood sample was provided by each donor, and peripheral blood mononuclear cells were used for TCR beta sequencing. Genomic DNA was extracted from the blood cell samples with the Qiagen DNeasy Blood Extraction Kit. The sample is drawn from a study of cytomegalovirus exposure and HLA in healthy donors (dated by TCRdb to the late 2010s). With respect to the entire study: An earlier analysis of 587 of the donors reported approximately 260 Gb of sequence data and roughly 120 million unique TCR beta sequences obtained from about 179 million T cells. An early release covering roughly 600 HLA-typed donors comprised roughly 300 gigabases of sequencing data and about 90 million unique TCR sequences. Of the roughly 400 genotyped donors, 65% to 90% fell in the genetic ancestry cluster associated with self-reported Caucasian donors. The study aimed to test whether signatures of past pathogen exposure could be identified by cataloging public T cell receptors. Using immunosequencing, the study profiled T cell repertoires from some 670 subjects and related those repertoires to cytomegalovirus serostatus. Besides the first cohort of under 700 subjects, a separate validation cohort made up of 90 to 150 different subjects was used. The study combined high-throughput TCR immunosequencing, statistical association of individual TCRs with disease status, and machine learning to predict cytomegalovirus infection status. A later analysis re-analyzed previously published TCR beta repertoires from about 730 donors and added high-resolution HLA genotyping to study TCR occurrence patterns. In the later analysis, no new phenotypic data were used to find candidate immune exposures; instead, reliance was placed on TCR beta sequences and their occurrence across donors. An earlier analysis of 587 of the donors used high-throughput TCR beta sequencing to judge whether each TCR beta V gene segment behaved as functional or pseudogenic. Donor age, sex, ethnicity and CMV serostatus were collected together with the repertoire data. A later genetic analysis used genome-wide SNP genotypes for about 65% of the roughly 670 donors, treating that subset as a discovery cohort. All discovery cohort repertoires had been generated using a single sequencing platform. Both class I and class II loci were covered by HLA typing, at four-digit resolution. Typing coverage varied by locus: roughly 620-640 donors for A, B, C, DRB1 and DQB1; roughly 500 for DQA1; approximately 610 for DPA1; around 490 for DPB1. A handful of DR-DQ haplotypes were handled as single units for association and clustering because linkage in the cohort was strong. On average, roughly 240,000 unique TCR beta nucleotide sequences were sequenced per donor among fewer than 500 genotyped donors of the cohort, with 15% to 20% of those sequences being non-productive. Overall study results and their limits: In a later analysis, HLA-associated TCR beta chains were found to be more clonally expanded and to have lower generation probabilities than equally common non-associated chains. According to a later analysis, TCR association rates differed among HLA loci, with DRB1 alleles showing the most associated TCRs and HLA-C alleles showing the fewest. According to the authors, the approach could potentially be generalized to other disease states and immunological phenotypes. Several of the top co-occurrence clusters appeared to be linked to parvovirus B19, influenza, CMV and Epstein-Barr virus, according to a later analysis. For the cohort, immune exposure information was limited to CMV serostatus. The classifier was reported to diagnose cytomegalovirus status with high specificity and sensitivity in both the original and validation cohorts. Approximately 16 rarely observed V segments, including chromosome 9 orphons, were excluded from the earlier analysis of approximately 600 of the donors because counts were too low. A later genetic analysis associated a missense DCLRE1C variant with V-gene and J-gene trimming of TCR beta chains, and an independent cohort replicated the association. A cluster of highly shared sequence variants was judged likely to be a technical artifact of the sequencing pipeline. Specific HLA alleles were associated with roughly 17,000 TCR beta sequences at a false discovery rate of 0.05 in a later analysis. A further reported finding was that TCR beta sequences accurately predicted the HLA-A and HLA-B alleles for most subjects in the first cohort. Because HLA typing was missing for some donors at each locus, association tests included only the typed subset. Compared with the approximately 600-donor mean, donors in an Asian-associated ancestry cluster had fewer N-insertions in productive TCRs, according to a later genetic analysis. Assigning TCR associations to individual alleles was difficult when HLA alleles, especially DR and DQ, strongly co-occurred. Most TCR sequences were seen in very few donors, while some public TCRs were found in many individuals. Roughly uniform sequencing depth across donors was assumed in presence/absence analyses, although this assumption may not hold. The cohort was sequenced for TCR beta chains only, and without alpha or paired-chain data the features that could be detected were limited. Correlated functional status among segregating V segments might be attributable to linkage disequilibrium, but an unknown experimental factor could not be ruled out. In an earlier analysis of about 600 of the donors, most TCR beta V segments appeared in productive rearrangements about 87% or about 30% of the time, broadly matching IMGT annotations. In vitro tests confirmed that three of the cytomegalovirus-associated TCR beta chains recognize cytomegalovirus antigens. The study listed 150 to 200 TCR beta chains as associated with cytomegalovirus. Most CMV-associated TCR beta chains appeared to be HLA-restricted in a later analysis, and the HLA associations seemed to be driven largely by CMV exposure.

The specimen sequenced was PBMCs. The receptor comes from a human donor in good health.

Here is the DNA: TGTACCAGCAGACAGGGACAGGGGGGGGTCACAGATACGCAGTATTTT. Translated, it reads CTSRQGQGGVTDTQYF. The rearranged chain carries TRBV25-1 and TRBJ2-3, with 11 middle bases fitting TRBD1. Reading the germline V gene gives CDR1 MGHDK and CDR2 SYGVNS. From the cysteine up to the phenylalanine, the CDR3 has a length of 16 residues. Kept here is only the CDR3 DNA, which spans 48 bases and is read in frame from base 1.